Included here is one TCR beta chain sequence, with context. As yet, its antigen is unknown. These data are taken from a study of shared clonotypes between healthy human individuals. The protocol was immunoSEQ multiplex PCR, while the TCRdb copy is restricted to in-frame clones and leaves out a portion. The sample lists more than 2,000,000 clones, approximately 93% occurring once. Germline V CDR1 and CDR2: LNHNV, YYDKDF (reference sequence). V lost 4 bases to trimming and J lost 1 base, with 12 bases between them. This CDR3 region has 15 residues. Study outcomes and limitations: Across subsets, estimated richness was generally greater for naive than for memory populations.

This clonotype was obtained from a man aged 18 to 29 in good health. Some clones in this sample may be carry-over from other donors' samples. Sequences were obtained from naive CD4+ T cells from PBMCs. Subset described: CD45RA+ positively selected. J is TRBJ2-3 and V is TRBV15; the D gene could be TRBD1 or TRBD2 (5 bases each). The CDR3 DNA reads TGTGCCACCAGCAAAGGGTCGGGGCGCACAGATACGCAGTATTTT. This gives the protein CATSKGSGRTDTQYF.